The entry below gives a single T cell receptor (beta chain) sequence along with its context. Its antigen remains unidentified. At one end, the junction sequence differs from germline, possibly due to a read error. This sample is drawn from a study of regulatory T cells in long-lasting Graves disease. As for the study in general: Graves' patients who were just diagnosed had used antithyroid drugs for under 3 months.

Time point reported: newly diagnosed GD, antithyroid drugs for less than 3 months. Researchers made the TCR library from RNA that was extracted from PBMCs. Patients met American Thyroid Association criteria for Graves' disease. Arm-PCR with iRepertoire HTBI primers amplified the CDR3 regions for these TCR beta libraries. TCRdb re-analysed the multiplex PCR reads in MiXCR, keeping a single row per CDR3 protein. The sample contains roughly 350,000 distinct CDR3 sequences, about 17% of which appear only once. Notes on the study in general: Researchers examined only peripheral blood and not thyroid tissue.

Germline CDR1 is MDHEN and CDR2 is SYDVKM. The CDR3 spans 15 residues. The sample also formed part of further work on T cells in Graves' hyperthyroidism and ophthalmopathy. That paper states: Model-based prediction identified ophthalmopathy a median around 6.7 months prior to its onset.

This rearrangement joins TRBV28 to TRBJ1-4; no clear D gene. The receptor comes from a young woman with Graves disease. Source: peripheral blood mononuclear cells (PBMCs), taken at new diagnosis, from a patient treated with antithyroid drugs. CDR3 DNA sequence: TGTGTCAGCAGTTCCGTCAGCACAACTAATGAAAAACTGTTTTTT. It specifies CVSSSVSTTNEKLFF.